These 30 T cell receptor beta chains came from one sample sequenced in a study of blood T cell repertoires in COVID-19. Measured with immunoSEQ multiplex PCR; TCRdb has only the in-frame clones, and not every one. The data contain about 220,000 clones, around 84% of them singletons. The sequencing sample was made of peripheral blood. These receptor sequences come from a man aged 50-60 years with active or convalescent COVID-19.

The chain carries TRBV7-3 and TRBJ2-3, with D perhaps matching TRBD2 (6 bases). CDR1 is SGHTA, CDR2 FQGTGA, per germline. The CDR3 consists of 15 residues. The V end was cut by 6 bases, the J end by 3 bases, with 16 bases between. CDR3 sequence (DNA): TGTGCCAGCAGTCTTACCGGGACTGGGACAGATACGCAGTATTTT. Its translation is CASSLTGTGTDTQYF.

The chain employs TRBV6-2 or TRBV6-3 and TRBJ1-1, with D perhaps matching TRBD1 (5 bases). Germline V gene data show CDR1 as MNHEY and CDR2 as SVGEGT. The length of the CDR3 is 17 residues. Trimming removed 0 bases from V and 1 base from J, with 15 bases in between. The CDR3 here is CASSYSKREGTNTEAFF. CDR3 coding DNA: TGTGCCAGCAGTTACTCGAAAAGGGAGGGGACGAACACTGAAGCTTTCTTT.

This clone was seen a single time. This sequence joins TRBV10-3 and TRBJ1-1, with D maybe TRBD1 (5 bases). With 5 bases removed from V and 0 bases from J, the gap between germline ends came to 13 bases. This CDR3 comprises 15 residues. Per germline, CDR1 ENHRY and CDR2 SYGVKD. CDR3 region: CAISQLGGLNTEAFF. The CDR3 DNA sequence: TGTGCCATCAGTCAATTGGGGGGTTTGAACACTGAAGCTTTCTTT.

The chain has TRBV15 and TRBJ2-1; 12 bases map to TRBD1. V lost 2 bases, J lost 6 bases, and 5 bases stayed unmatched. Looked up from germline, CDR1 is LNHNV and CDR2 is YYDKDF (reference sequence). The CDR3 loop spans 16 amino acids. The CDR3 sequence: CATSRRLGQGANEQFF. The CDR3 bases are TGTGCCACCAGCAGACGATTGGGACAGGGGGCCAATGAGCAGTTCTTC.

The chain employs TRBV11-2 and TRBJ2-2, with 8 positions matching TRBD1. The CDR3 spans 15 residues. The V gene end was trimmed by 5 bases and the J gene end by 6 bases; junction bases not matched to a gene: 8. Germline-derived CDR1 and CDR2 are SGHAT and FQNNGV. The CDR3 here is CASSVIQGGAGELFF. DNA of the CDR3: TGTGCCAGCAGCGTTATACAGGGGGGTGCCGGGGAGCTGTTTTTT.

CDR3 sequence: CASSPLGDTSTHTDTQYF. The CDR3 bases are TGTGCCAGCAGTCCATTAGGGGACACTTCCACACACACAGATACGCAGTATTTT. V is TRBV2 and J is TRBJ2-3; D possibly corresponds to TRBD1 (6 bases). Germline CDR1 and CDR2: SNHLY and FYNNEI. With 5 bases removed from V and 2 bases from J, the gap between germline ends came to 23 bases. The length of the CDR3 is 18 residues.

This chain uses TRBV5-6 with TRBJ2-3; D unclear. The CDR3 is 13 residues long. Trimming cost V 0 bases and J 0 bases, with 2 bases left between them. Germline V gene sequence: CDR1 SGHDT, CDR2 YYEEEE. CDR3 coding DNA: TGTGCCAGCAGCTTGGCTAGCACAGATACGCAGTATTTT. Its translation: CASSLASTDTQYF. Based on the CDR3 plus reference TRBV5-6 and TRBJ2-3, the full variable domain is DAGVTQSPTHLIKTRGQQVTLRCSPKSGHDTVSWYQQALGQGPQFIFQYYEEEERQRGNFPDRFSGHQFPNYSSELNVNALLLGDSALYLCASSLASTDTQYFGPGTRLTVL.

V and J are TRBV28 and TRBJ2-2; D is possibly TRBD1 (6 bases). V was clipped by 4 bases and J by 0 bases, with 12 bases between them. The CDR3 consists of 16 residues. Germline V CDR1 and CDR2: MDHEN, SYDVKM. The CDR3 here is CASSSPGTPNTGELFF. CDR3 DNA sequence: TGTGCCAGCAGTTCTCCCGGGACACCGAACACCGGGGAGCTGTTTTTT.

This clone came up once. This chain uses TRBV25-1 with TRBJ1-1, with 7 bases aligning to TRBD1. The germline V gene encodes CDR1 MGHDK and CDR2 SYGVNS. The V and J ends lost 4 bases and 3 bases, in that order; junction bases with no gene match: 5. This CDR3 region has 14 residues. The CDR3 loop is CASSAAGGYTEAFF. Here the CDR3 DNA reads TGTGCCAGCAGTGCGGCAGGGGGGTACACTGAAGCTTTCTTT.

The chain has TRBV5-1 and TRBJ1-1, with D possibly matching TRBD1 (5 bases). This CDR3 has 14 residues. Germline CDR1 and CDR2: SGHRS and YFSETQ. With 3 bases removed from V and 9 bases from J, the gap between germline ends came to 18 bases. The CDR3 sequence is CASSSGGLGYQAFF. Here the CDR3 DNA reads TGCGCCAGCAGCTCCGGGGGACTGGGTTATCAAGCTTTCTTT. The full variable domain, rest sourced from reference TRBV5-1 and TRBJ1-1, is KAGVTQTPRYLIKTRGQQVTLSCSPISGHRSVSWYQQTPGQGLQFLFEYFSETQRNKGNFPGRFSGRQFSNSRSEMNVSTLELGDSALYLCASSSGGLGYQAFFGQGTRLTVV.

This sequence joins TRBV28 and TRBJ1-5; 7 bases are a match to TRBD1. Unmatched junction bases numbered 5, after V lost 1 base and J lost 2 bases. CDR1 MDHEN and CDR2 SYDVKM come from the germline V gene. There are 16 residues in the CDR3. As DNA, the CDR3 is TGTGCCAGCAGTTTATTTCTAGGGACAGGCAATCAGCCCCAGCATTTT. This gives the protein CASSLFLGTGNQPQHF.

This rearrangement joins TRBV6-6 to TRBJ2-7; maybe TRBD1 (6 bases). Trimming left V 2 bases short and J 1 base short, with 15 bases between. Per the germline V gene, CDR1 is MNHNY and CDR2 is SVGAGI (reference sequence). The CDR3 is 16 residues long. The CDR3 loop is CASSYGGWQGSYEQYF. The DNA of the CDR3 is TGTGCCAGCAGTTACGGGGGATGGCAGGGGTCCTACGAGCAGTACTTC.

The rearrangement links TRBV11-2 to TRBJ2-5; D uncertain. Germline CDR1 and CDR2: SGHAT and FQNNGV. Trimming left V 6 bases short and J 1 base short, with 18 bases between. The CDR3 contains 16 residues. In DNA form, the CDR3 reads TGTGCCAGCAGGCCCGCCCGTGCCGGTCGCCAAGAGACCCAGTACTTC. Translation gives CASRPARAGRQETQYF.

The chain is built from TRBV7-2 and TRBJ2-1, with 7 nucleotides matching TRBD2. Trimming cost V 4 bases and J 2 bases; bases outside gene matches: 5. Looked up from germline, CDR1 is SGHTA and CDR2 is FQGNSA. CDR3 length: 15 residues. CDR3 in DNA: TGTGCCAGCAGCTCGTGGGAGGGTCCCTACAATGAGCAGTTCTTC. It encodes CASSSWEGPYNEQFF.

This chain's CDR3 is CASRDTSSSYNSPLHF. The CDR3 nucleotides are TGCGCCAGCAGGGACACCTCGAGCTCCTATAATTCACCCCTCCACTTT. The chain has TRBV5-1 and TRBJ1-6; TRBD1 is a possible D gene (5 bases). CDR1 is SGHRS and CDR2 is YFSETQ in the germline V gene. Trimming cost V 5 bases and J 0 bases, with 12 bases left between them. This CDR3 spans 16 amino acids.

The chain links TRBV5-4 to TRBJ2-3; TRBD2 matches at 13 bases. V was clipped by 6 bases and J by 5 bases; unmatched bases: 9. In germline, CDR1 is SGHNT, CDR2 YYREEE (reference sequence). The CDR3 is made up of 16 amino acids. CDR3 DNA sequence: TGTGCCAGCACCCAAAAACTAGCGGGGGGGGTAGATACGCAGTATTTT. Amino acid sequence: CASTQKLAGGVDTQYF.

The rearrangement links TRBV18 to TRBJ2-7; 9 bases are shared with TRBD1. Losses at the gene ends were 6 bases for V and 5 bases for J; bases not matched to a gene: 11. The germline CDR1 and CDR2 sequences are KGHSH and LQKENI. The CDR3 length is 15 residues. The CDR3 loop is CASSRGQGAANEQYV. CDR3 in DNA: TGTGCCAGCTCCCGGGGACAGGGAGCGGCTAACGAGCAGTACGTC.

The chain uses TRBV19 and TRBJ2-3, with 15 bases lining up with TRBD2. The CDR3 totals 15 residues. V lost 6 bases, J lost 5 bases, and 3 bases stayed unmatched. CDR1 is LNHDA, CDR2 SQIVND, per germline (reference sequence). The CDR3 coding sequence is TGTGCCAGTAGAGGACTAGCGGGAGGGGAAGATACGCAGTATTTT. Protein: CASRGLAGGEDTQYF.

For the CDR3, the DNA is TGTGCCAGCAGTTTAGTGGCGGGGGGCTATGAAAAACTGTTTTTT. Encoded protein: CASSLVAGGYEKLFF. The chain links TRBV27 to TRBJ1-4, with D tentatively TRBD1 (6 bases). The CDR3 sequence is 15 residues long. V was cut by 2 bases and J by 6 bases, with 13 bases left in between. Looked up from germline, CDR1 is MNHEY and CDR2 is SMNVEV (reference sequence).

This clone was seen once. Other DNA sequences within the sample encode an identical CDR3. The V gene is TRBV19, the J gene TRBJ1-2; TRBD1 aligns across 9 bases. Germline values: CDR1 LNHDA, CDR2 SQIVND (reference sequence). This CDR3 comprises 13 residues. Germline trimming cut 5 bases from V and 5 bases from J; bases unmatched to any gene: 3. CDR3 DNA sequence: TGTGCCAGTAGTCCGGACAGGGGTTATGGCTACACCTTC. Translation gives CASSPDRGYGYTF.

This clone was seen just once. The rearrangement links TRBV7-9 to TRBJ2-4; 8 positions match TRBD1. Germline V gives CDR1 SEHNR, CDR2 FQNEAQ (reference sequence). The CDR3 length is 16 residues. Trimming at V came to 1 base and at J to 3 bases, leaving 5 bases not matched to a gene. The CDR3 DNA sequence: TGTGCCAGCAGCTTAGGGCAGGGGGCCGGCAAAAACATTCAGTACTTC. This sequence encodes CASSLGQGAGKNIQYF. Combining the CDR3 with reference TRBV7-9 and TRBJ2-4 gives the whole variable domain DTGVSQNPRHKITKRGQNVTFRCDPISEHNRLYWYRQTLGQGPEFLTYFQNEAQLEKSRLLSDRFSAERPKGSFSTLEIQRTEQGDSAMYLCASSLGQGAGKNIQYFGAGTRLSVL.

The genes are TRBV2 and TRBJ2-1, with 7 nucleotides matching TRBD2. CDR1 and CDR2 (germline): SNHLY, FYNNEI. This CDR3 comprises 13 residues. V lost 8 bases and J lost 2; bases outside the gene matches: 3. The CDR3 sequence: CASGGGTYNEQFF. The CDR3 nucleotides read TGTGCCAGCGGGGGGGGTACCTACAATGAGCAGTTCTTC.

The V gene is TRBV18, the J gene TRBJ1-2; D gene ambiguous. The germline V gene has CDR1 KGHSH and CDR2 LQKENI. V dropped 2 bases and J dropped 4 bases, with 14 bases sitting between them. The CDR3 contains 15 residues. The CDR3 DNA is TGTGCCAGCTCACCAGTAGGGCTGAGCGGCTATGGCTACACCTTC. Translation: CASSPVGLSGYGYTF.

J is TRBJ2-3 and V is TRBV6-1; 8 nucleotides match TRBD2. This CDR3 is built from 16 residues. V was pared by 2 bases and J by 2 bases, with 6 bases of the junction left unmatched. CDR1 is MNHNS, CDR2 SASEGT, per germline. In nucleotides, the CDR3 is TGTGCCAGCAGTGAATTGGTAGCGGGGATCACAGATACGCAGTATTTT. It codes for CASSELVAGITDTQYF.

This clone occurred once. The chain couples TRBV29-1 to TRBJ2-5; TRBD1 aligns across 7 bases. Trimming took 6 bases from V and 3 from J; bases not matched to a gene: 10. The germline V gene has CDR1 SQVTM and CDR2 ANQGSEA. The CDR3 loop spans 14 amino acids. The CDR3 loop reads CSVYGQAGKETQYF. CDR3 nucleotides: TGCAGCGTCTATGGACAGGCAGGGAAAGAGACCCAGTACTTC.

This clone was seen a handful of times. The J gene is TRBJ1-1, the V gene TRBV7-9; the D is unclear. CDR1 is SEHNR and CDR2 is FQNEAQ in the germline V gene (reference sequence). Trimming pared 3 bases from V and 0 bases from J, leaving 5 bases between. This CDR3 spans 13 amino acids. The chain's CDR3 is CASSFDMNTEAFF. In DNA form, the CDR3 reads TGTGCCAGCAGCTTCGACATGAACACTGAAGCTTTCTTT. Full variable domain (remainder filled in from reference TRBV7-9 and TRBJ1-1): DTGVSQNPRHKITKRGQNVTFRCDPISEHNRLYWYRQTLGQGPEFLTYFQNEAQLEKSRLLSDRFSAERPKGSFSTLEIQRTEQGDSAMYLCASSFDMNTEAFFGQGTRLTVV.

The chain links TRBV11-3 to TRBJ1-1; D is unresolved. Germline loops: CDR1 SGHNT, CDR2 YENEEA. There are 15 residues in the CDR3. Trimming took 0 bases from V and 2 from J, leaving 10 bases between them. CDR3 residues: CASSLDHSRNTEAFF. Written as DNA, the CDR3 is TGTGCCAGCAGCTTAGATCACAGCAGAAACACTGAAGCTTTCTTT.

The chain uses TRBV20-1 and TRBJ2-7; D gene uncertain. This CDR3 spans 10 amino acids. V shed 5 bases and J shed 6 bases, with 8 bases lying between them. Germline assignment: CDR1 DFQATT and CDR2 SNEGSKA (reference sequence). CDR3 loop: CSAGFSEQYF. CDR3 bases: TGCAGTGCTGGCTTCTCCGAGCAGTACTTC.

In this sample, this clone turned up a few times. The rearrangement uses TRBV7-9 and TRBJ2-7; 12 bases agree with TRBD2. The CDR3 contains 15 residues. CDR1 SEHNR and CDR2 FQNEAQ come from the germline V gene (reference sequence). The V segment lost 1 base and the J segment 6 bases; nucleotides outside the gene matches: 4. As DNA, the CDR3 is TGTGCCAGCAGCTTAGGACTAGCGGGGGAGGCCGAGCAGTACGTC. It codes for CASSLGLAGEAEQYV.

V usage is TRBV5-6 and J usage is TRBJ2-3; TRBD2 might be the D (6 bases). Germline lookup yields CDR1 SGHDT and CDR2 YYEEEE. The V and J ends lost 4 bases and 8 bases respectively, with 11 bases between them. The CDR3 is 12 amino acids. Here the CDR3 reads CASSHLGGTQYF. The CDR3 region has the DNA TGTGCCAGCAGCCATCTGGGAGGTACGCAGTATTTT. Drawing the rest from reference TRBV5-6 and TRBJ2-3, the complete variable domain is DAGVTQSPTHLIKTRGQQVTLRCSPKSGHDTVSWYQQALGQGPQFIFQYYEEEERQRGNFPDRFSGHQFPNYSSELNVNALLLGDSALYLCASSHLGGTQYFGPGTRLTVL.